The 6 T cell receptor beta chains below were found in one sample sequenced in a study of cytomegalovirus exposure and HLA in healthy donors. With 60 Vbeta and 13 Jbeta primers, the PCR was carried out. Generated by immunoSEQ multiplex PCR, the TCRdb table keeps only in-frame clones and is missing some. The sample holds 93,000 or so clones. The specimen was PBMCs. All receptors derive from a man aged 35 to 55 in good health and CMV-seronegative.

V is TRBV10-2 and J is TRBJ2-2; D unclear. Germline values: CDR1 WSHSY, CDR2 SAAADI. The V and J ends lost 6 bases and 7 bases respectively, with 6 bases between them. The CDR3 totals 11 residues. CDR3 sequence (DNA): TGCGCCAGCAGACTGAGCGGGGAGCTGTTTTTT. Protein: CASRLSGELFF.

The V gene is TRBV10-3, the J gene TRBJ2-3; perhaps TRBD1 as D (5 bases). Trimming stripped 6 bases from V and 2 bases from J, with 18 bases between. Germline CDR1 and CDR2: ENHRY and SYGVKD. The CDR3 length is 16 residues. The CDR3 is CAIRGPDSNPTDTQYF. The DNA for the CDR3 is TGTGCCATCAGGGGTCCTGACAGTAATCCCACAGATACGCAGTATTTT.

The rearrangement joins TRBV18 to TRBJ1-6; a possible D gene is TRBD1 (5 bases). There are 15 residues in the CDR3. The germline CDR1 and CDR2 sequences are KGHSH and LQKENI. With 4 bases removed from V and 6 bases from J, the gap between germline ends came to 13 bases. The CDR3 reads CASSRDYGSNSPLHF. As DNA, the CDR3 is TGTGCCAGCTCACGGGACTACGGGTCTAATTCACCCCTCCACTTT. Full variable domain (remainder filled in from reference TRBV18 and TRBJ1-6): NAGVMQNPRHLVRRRGQEARLRCSPMKGHSHVYWYRQLPEEGLKFMVYLQKENIIDESGMPKERFSAEFPKEGPSILRIQQVVRGDSAAYFCASSRDYGSNSPLHFGNGTRLTVT.

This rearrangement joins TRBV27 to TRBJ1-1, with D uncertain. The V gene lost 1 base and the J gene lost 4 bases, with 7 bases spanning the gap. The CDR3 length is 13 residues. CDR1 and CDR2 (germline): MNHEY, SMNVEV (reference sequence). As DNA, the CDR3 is TGTGCCAGCAGTTTATTTGTCGGCACTGAAGCTTTCTTT. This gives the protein CASSLFVGTEAFF.

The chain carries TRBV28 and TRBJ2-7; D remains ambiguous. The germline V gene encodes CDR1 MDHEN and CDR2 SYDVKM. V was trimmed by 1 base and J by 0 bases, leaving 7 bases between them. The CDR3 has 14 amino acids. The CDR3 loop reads CASSLYLTSYEQYF. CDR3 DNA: TGTGCCAGCAGTTTATATCTAACCTCCTACGAGCAGTACTTC.

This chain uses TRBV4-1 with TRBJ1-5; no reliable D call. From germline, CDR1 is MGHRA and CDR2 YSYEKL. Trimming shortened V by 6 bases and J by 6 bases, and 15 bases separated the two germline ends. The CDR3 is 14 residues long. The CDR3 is CASSRHGEGQPQHF. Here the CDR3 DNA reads TGCGCCAGCAGTCGTCACGGGGAGGGTCAGCCCCAGCATTTT.